Described below is a single T cell receptor (beta chain) sequence and its context. This sample is part of a study of blood T cell repertoires in COVID-19. Study details: Acute and convalescent COVID-19 specimens originated in the United States, Italy and Spain. T cells, B-cell-depleted T cells, or PBMCs provided the cDNA or gDNA that served as material.

This CDR3 is built from 16 residues. Germline-derived CDR1 and CDR2 are SQVTM and ANQGSEA. Trimming took 2 bases from V and 0 from J, leaving 13 bases between them. Authors' methods: Counts of nucleated cells, estimated from reference gene primer amplification, were obtained. Sequencing used immunoSEQ multiplex PCR; TCRdb keeps in-frame clones, though not all of them. V and J calls plus clone size are reproduced from that table; the DNA served to infer D and trimming. This sample has approximately 140,000 clones, with about 83% found just once. The V call is TRBV29-1, the J call TRBJ1-4, with TRBD1 as a possible D gene (5 bases). This receptor was taken from a woman aged 35 to 49 with acute or convalescent COVID-19. Specimen: peripheral blood. The CDR3 bases are TGCAGCGTTGAATTAGCGGGACTTACAACTAATGAAAAACTGTTTTTT. Protein sequence: CSVELAGLTTNEKLFF.